This TCR beta chain was retrieved from a study of patients and donors after allogeneic stem cell transplantation. This clonotype was seen only a few times. TCRdb passed the RT-PCR reads through MiXCR, listing each CDR3 protein once. The top ten hold around 6% of the sample, which has about a million distinct CDR3 sequences, roughly 18% seen once. Germline V gene data show CDR1 as SGHAT and CDR2 as FQDESV (reference sequence). Trimming stripped 1 base from V and 5 bases from J, with 24 bases between. The CDR3 has 19 amino acids. This sequence was found in a human donor who was either an allogeneic HSCT recipient or a stem cell or donor lymphocyte infusion donor (not recorded which). It is not recorded whose cells these are; they may come from a transplant donor. This chain links TRBV11-1 with TRBJ2-1, with D possibly matching TRBD2 (6 bases). What was sequenced was blood, either unsorted or a sorted T cell fraction (not recorded which). Here the CDR3 reads CASSLVVGASVGPHNEQFF. Written as DNA, the CDR3 is TGTGCCAGCAGCTTAGTAGTAGGGGCTAGCGTCGGTCCCCACAATGAGCAGTTCTTC.